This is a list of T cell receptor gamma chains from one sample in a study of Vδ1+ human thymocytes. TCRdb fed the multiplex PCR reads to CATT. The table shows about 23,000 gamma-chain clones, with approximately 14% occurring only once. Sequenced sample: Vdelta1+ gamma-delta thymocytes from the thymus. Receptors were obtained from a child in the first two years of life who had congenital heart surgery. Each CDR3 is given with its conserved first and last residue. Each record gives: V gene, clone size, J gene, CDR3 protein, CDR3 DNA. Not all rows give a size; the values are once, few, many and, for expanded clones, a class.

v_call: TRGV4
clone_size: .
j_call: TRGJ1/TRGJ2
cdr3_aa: CATWDGFEKLF
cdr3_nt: TGTGCCACCTGGGATGGGTTTGAGAAACTCTTT

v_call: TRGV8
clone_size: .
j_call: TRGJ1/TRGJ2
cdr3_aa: CATWDREEKLF
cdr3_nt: TGTGCCACCTGGGATAGAGAAGAGAAACTCTTT

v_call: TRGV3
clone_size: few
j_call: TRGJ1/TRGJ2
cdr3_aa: CATWDRLLYKKLF
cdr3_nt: TGTGCCACCTGGGACAGGCTACTCTATAAGAAACTCTTT

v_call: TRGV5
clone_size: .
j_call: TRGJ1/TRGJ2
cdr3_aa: CATWDSFVYYKKLF
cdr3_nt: TGTGCCACCTGGGACAGTTTCGTTTATTATAAGAAACTCTTT

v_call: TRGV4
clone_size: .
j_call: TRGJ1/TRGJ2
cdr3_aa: CATWNGTYYKKLF
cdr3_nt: TGTGCCACCTGGAATGGGACTTATTATAAGAAACTCTTT

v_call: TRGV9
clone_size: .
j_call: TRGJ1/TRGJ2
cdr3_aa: CALWEDLSGHYYKKLF
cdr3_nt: TGTGCCTTGTGGGAGGACCTCTCGGGCCATTATTATAAGAAACTCTTT

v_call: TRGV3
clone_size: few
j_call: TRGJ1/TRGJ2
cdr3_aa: CATWDRLTYKKLF
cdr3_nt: TGTGCCACCTGGGACAGGCTTACTTATAAGAAACTCTTT

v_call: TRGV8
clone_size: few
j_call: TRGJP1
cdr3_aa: CATWDRSVGWFKIF
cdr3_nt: TGTGCCACCTGGGATAGGTCCGTTGGTTGGTTCAAGATATTT

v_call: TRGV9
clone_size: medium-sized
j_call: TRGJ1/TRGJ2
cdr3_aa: CALWEVQNKKLF
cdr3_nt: TGTGCCTTGTGGGAGGTGCAGAATAAGAAACTCTTT

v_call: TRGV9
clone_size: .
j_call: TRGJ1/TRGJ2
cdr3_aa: CALWEVHGYKKLF
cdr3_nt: TGTGCCTTGTGGGAGGTGCACGGATATAAGAAACTCTTT

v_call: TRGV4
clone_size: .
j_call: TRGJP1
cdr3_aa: CATWKRTTGWFKIF
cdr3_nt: TGTGCCACCTGGAAACGGACCACTGGTTGGTTCAAGATATTT